The next 5 T cell receptor beta chains were all read from a single sample in a study of chemoradiotherapy in HPV16-positive cancers. Using immunoSEQ multiplex PCR, the repertoire was profiled, and TCRdb retains in-frame clones only, with some absent. The sample lists some 5,000 clones; 78% were seen once. Specimen collection occurred from a patient who underwent chemoradiotherapy. These receptors originate from a human donor with HPV-associated anogenital cancer.

The V call is TRBV6-4, the J call TRBJ2-7, with D possibly TRBD1 on 6 matching bases. V was trimmed by 4 bases and J by 2 bases, leaving 24 bases between them. This CDR3 has 18 amino acids. CDR1 is MRHNA and CDR2 is SNTAGT in the germline V gene. CDR3 nucleotide sequence: TGTGCCAGCAGTGTCGGACAGTCCCAGCCGCGGGCTACCTACGAGCAGTACTTC. Translated: CASSVGQSQPRATYEQYF.

DNA for the CDR3: TGTGCCAGCTTAGGACAACTCCAGTCGAGCACAGATACGCAGTATTTT. The encoded protein is CASLGQLQSSTDTQYF. This rearrangement joins TRBV28 to TRBJ2-3, with D possibly TRBD1 on 5 matching bases. Germline assignment: CDR1 MDHEN and CDR2 SYDVKM. This CDR3 has 16 residues. With 8 bases removed from V and 0 bases from J, the gap between germline ends came to 18 bases.

The chain combines TRBV5-1 with TRBJ2-7; 8 nucleotides agree with TRBD2. Germline CDR1 is SGHRS and CDR2 is YFSETQ. The CDR3 is 14 amino acids. After removal of 4 bases from V and 2 bases from J, the junction contained 5 bases not matched to a gene. The CDR3 DNA follows: TGCGCCAGCAGCCCGGGGGGGTCCCCCTACGAGCAGTACTTC. Protein product: CASSPGGSPYEQYF.

CDR3 coding DNA: TGTGCCAGCTCATCCGACTTGAGCTCCTACAATGAGCAGTTCTTC. Encoded protein: CASSSDLSSYNEQFF. The rearrangement uses TRBV18 and TRBJ2-1; D is uncertain. Germline CDR1 KGHSH, CDR2 LQKENI. With 5 bases removed from V and 0 bases from J, the gap between germline ends came to 11 bases. This CDR3 is built from 15 residues.

This chain uses TRBV7-9 with TRBJ2-7; D possibly corresponds to TRBD2 (5 bases). Trimming took 5 bases from V and 4 from J, leaving 6 bases between them. The CDR3 length is 11 residues. In germline, CDR1 is SEHNR, CDR2 FQNEAQ (reference sequence). The CDR3 is CASSRGYEQYF. CDR3 bases: TGTGCCAGCAGCCGAGGGTACGAGCAGTACTTC.